The 20 T cell receptor beta chains reported below all come from one sample, sequenced in a study of shared clonotypes between healthy human individuals (TCRdb year 2020). Receptor libraries were prepared by the immunoSEQ multiplex PCR assay. TCRdb provides this immuneACCESS table in a form limited to in-frame rearrangements. Some clones are lacking; in checked studies, under half of them reflect an unresolved V gene, and why the rest are absent is not known. A total of 2 million to 2.5 million clones appear in this sample, 80% to 95% of them only once. The ten largest clones represent 0.37% of the sample. The sample comprised naive CD4+ T cells from PBMCs. Explained via the paper, the cell subset or site label denotes: CD45RA+ positively selected. The receptors shown here come from a man aged 18 to 30 in good health. Some clones in this sample may be carry-over from other donors' samples.

The rearrangement links TRBV2 to TRBJ2-7, with TRBD2 matching over 9 bases. With V trimmed by 7 bases and J by 0 bases, 4 bases remained unmatched. CDR3 length equals 14 residues. Germline assignment: CDR1 SNHLY and CDR2 FYNNEI. The CDR3 loop is CASKKTSGSYEQYF. DNA of the CDR3: TGTGCCAGCAAGAAGACTAGCGGCTCCTACGAGCAGTACTTC.

The chain combines TRBV9 with TRBJ2-2; 7 bases line up with TRBD1. Germline CDR1 and CDR2: SGDLS and YYNGEE. The trim removed 2 bases at V and 10 bases at J, leaving 8 bases unmatched. The CDR3 length is 14 residues. This CDR3 is CASSVWGQSLELFF. CDR3 bases: TGTGCCAGCAGCGTGTGGGGACAGTCCTTGGAGCTGTTTTTT.

This chain joins TRBV4-3 and TRBJ2-3, with D hard to call. The CDR3 contains 16 residues. CDR1 and CDR2 from the germline V gene are LGHNA and YSLEER. Trimming removed 0 bases from V and 4 bases from J, with 14 bases in between. The CDR3 region has the DNA TGCGCCAGCAGCCAAGACCCCAATAGTTGGGCAGATACGCAGTATTTT. It translates to CASSQDPNSWADTQYF.

This chain joins TRBV5-4 and TRBJ2-5; 10 bases align to TRBD2. With 7 bases clipped from V and 5 bases from J, the junction kept 8 bases outside the gene matches. The V gene's germline CDR1 is SGHNT and CDR2 YYREEE (reference sequence). This CDR3 is 14 amino acids long. The CDR3 nucleotides are TGTGCCAGCGGCTCCGGGACTAGCGTCGAGACCCAGTACTTC. This codes for CASGSGTSVETQYF.

The genes are TRBV6-4 and TRBJ2-3; 10 nucleotides align to TRBD2. CDR1 is MRHNA, CDR2 SNTAGT, per germline. After removal of 0 bases from V and 3 bases from J, the junction contained 6 bases not matched to a gene. The CDR3 runs to 17 residues. CDR3 sequence: CASSDSGLAGATDTQYF. In DNA, the CDR3 is TGTGCCAGCAGTGACTCTGGGCTAGCGGGAGCGACAGATACGCAGTATTTT.

The chain carries TRBV4-2 and TRBJ2-3; either TRBD1 or TRBD2 may fit D (5 bases each). V gave up 1 base and J gave up 3 bases, with 11 bases separating them. The CDR3 runs to 15 residues. Per the germline V gene, CDR1 is LGHNA and CDR2 is YNFKEQ. The CDR3, as DNA: TGTGCCAGCAGCCAAGCTAACGAGGGGACAGATACGCAGTATTTT. Protein sequence: CASSQANEGTDTQYF.

The CDR3 bases are TGTGCCAGCAGCACCACGAGGGCTAGCGATGAGCAGTTCTTC. Residues: CASSTTRASDEQFF. The chain carries TRBV9 and TRBJ2-1; a possible D gene is TRBD2 (6 bases). Looked up from germline, CDR1 is SGDLS and CDR2 is YYNGEE. There are 14 residues in the CDR3. V lost 4 bases, J lost 8 bases, and 16 bases lay in between.

This clone was detected once. V gene TRBV6-5 combines with J gene TRBJ2-1, with 7 bases aligning to TRBD2. With V trimmed by 10 bases and J by 2 bases, 8 bases remained unmatched. This CDR3 region has 14 residues. From germline, CDR1 is MNHEY and CDR2 SVGAGI. The CDR3 sequence is CATRPRGTYNEQFF. CDR3 coding DNA: TGTGCCACCAGGCCGCGGGGGACCTACAATGAGCAGTTCTTC.

V is TRBV30 and J is TRBJ1-2; no firm D call. Germline CDR1 reads GTSNPN; CDR2 reads SVGIG (reference sequence). The CDR3 spans 11 residues. The germline V and J ends were trimmed by 5 bases and 4 bases, with 8 bases remaining between them. The CDR3 bases are TGTGCCTGGGGACTGGGCTATGGCTACACCTTC. Its protein is CAWGLGYGYTF.

V and J are TRBV11-1 and TRBJ2-2; D might be TRBD2 (6 bases). The germline V and J ends were trimmed by 5 bases and 7 bases, with 14 bases remaining between them. Germline assignment: CDR1 SGHAT and CDR2 FQDESV (reference sequence). CDR3 length: 14 amino acids. The CDR3 DNA is TGTGCCAGCAGCCTGAGAGGAGGGGACGGGGAGCTGTTTTTT. It specifies CASSLRGGDGELFF.

V gene TRBV27 combines with J gene TRBJ2-7; 14 nucleotides align to TRBD2. Germline V CDR1 and CDR2: MNHEY, SMNVEV (reference sequence). This CDR3 is 18 amino acids long. V lost 6 bases and J lost 0; bases outside the gene matches: 10. The CDR3, as DNA: TGTGCCAGCAGCTCACCTATCGGGACTAGCGGGAGCTCCTACGAGCAGTACTTC. As protein: CASSSPIGTSGSSYEQYF.

The chain uses TRBV9 and TRBJ2-6, with 8 bases identical to TRBD1. Germline loops: CDR1 SGDLS, CDR2 YYNGEE. There are 14 residues in the CDR3. Trimming removed 6 bases from V and 3 bases from J; junction bases left unmatched: 2. CDR3 bases: TGTGCCAGCAACGGACAGGGTGGGGCCAACGTCCTGACTTTC. It is translated as CASNGQGGANVLTF.

This clone was seen just once. V and J are TRBV19 and TRBJ2-7; TRBD2 matches 12 bases. J lost 1 base, V lost 4 bases, and 5 bases had no gene match. This CDR3 spans 16 amino acids. Germline V gene lookup returns CDR1 LNHDA and CDR2 SQIVND (reference sequence). The CDR3 DNA reads TGTGCCAGTAGTAAAGGGACTAGCGGGCCGTCCTACGAGCAGTACTTC. Encoded protein: CASSKGTSGPSYEQYF.

About this clone: Different DNA sequences within this sample yield the same CDR3. V is TRBV5-1 and J is TRBJ2-7, with 9 bases fitting TRBD2. The CDR3 has 15 residues. Germline V gene data show CDR1 as SGHRS and CDR2 as YFSETQ. The V and J ends lost 4 bases and 2 bases, in that order; junction bases with no gene match: 7. CDR3 sequence: CASSLGLARTYEQYF. The CDR3 DNA sequence: TGCGCCAGCAGCCTTGGACTAGCGAGGACCTACGAGCAGTACTTC. The whole variable domain, filled in from reference TRBV5-1 and TRBJ2-7, reads KAGVTQTPRYLIKTRGQQVTLSCSPISGHRSVSWYQQTPGQGLQFLFEYFSETQRNKGNFPGRFSGRQFSNSRSEMNVSTLELGDSALYLCASSLGLARTYEQYFGPGTRLTVT.

This chain connects TRBV12-5 to TRBJ2-5, with 7 bases matching TRBD1. The CDR3 consists of 14 residues. V was pared by 6 bases and J by 1 base, with 5 bases of the junction left unmatched. Germline lookup yields CDR1 LGHNT and CDR2 FRNRAP. The DNA for the CDR3 is TGTGCTAGTGGAACAGGGGCTGGCCAAGAGACCCAGTACTTC. Amino acids: CASGTGAGQETQYF.

The rearrangement links TRBV7-3 to TRBJ2-2, with no clear D. Germline assignment: CDR1 SGHTA and CDR2 FQGTGA. This CDR3 contains 15 residues. Trimming shortened V by 2 bases and J by 6 bases, and 13 bases separated the two germline ends. In nucleotides, the CDR3 is TGTGCCAGCAGCTTACCCGGGCCCCTGTCCGGGGAGCTGTTTTTT. It translates to CASSLPGPLSGELFF.

The V call is TRBV7-9, the J call TRBJ2-7, with D uncertain. The CDR3 is 16 amino acids. With 1 base removed from V and 0 bases from J, the gap between germline ends came to 13 bases. CDR1 is SEHNR, CDR2 FQNEAQ, per germline (reference sequence). CDR3 coding DNA: TGTGCCAGCAGCTTAGGGTCCCCCAGAAACTCCTACGAGCAGTACTTC. Amino acid sequence: CASSLGSPRNSYEQYF. Supplemented by reference TRBV7-9 and TRBJ2-7, the full variable domain reads DTGVSQNPRHKITKRGQNVTFRCDPISEHNRLYWYRQTLGQGPEFLTYFQNEAQLEKSRLLSDRFSAERPKGSFSTLEIQRTEQGDSAMYLCASSLGSPRNSYEQYFGPGTRLTVT.

About this clone: The sample contains more than one DNA sequence encoding this CDR3. The chain is built from TRBV5-1 and TRBJ2-6, with D maybe TRBD2 (6 bases). The CDR3 consists of 15 residues. Trimming cost V 4 bases and J 0 bases, with 8 bases left between them. The germline V gene encodes CDR1 SGHRS and CDR2 YFSETQ. This CDR3 is CASSPGSSGANVLTF. DNA for the CDR3: TGCGCCAGCAGCCCCGGGAGCTCTGGGGCCAACGTCCTGACTTTC.

The chain couples TRBV11-2 to TRBJ2-3; 8 nucleotides line up with TRBD2. Per the germline V gene, CDR1 is SGHAT and CDR2 is FQNNGV. The CDR3 sequence is 16 residues long. Trimming took 5 bases from V and 2 from J; bases not matched to a gene: 9. CDR3 region: CASSLRGGSITDTQYF. The CDR3 DNA sequence: TGTGCCAGCAGCCTACGGGGGGGCTCCATCACAGATACGCAGTATTTT. Full variable domain (remainder filled in from reference TRBV11-2 and TRBJ2-3): EAGVAQSPRYKIIEKRQSVAFWCNPISGHATLYWYQQILGQGPKLLIQFQNNGVVDDSQLPKDRFSAERLKGVDSTLKIQPAKLEDSAVYLCASSLRGGSITDTQYFGPGTRLTVL.

A remark on this clone: At the DNA level, this CDR3 is encoded by other sequences in the same sample as well. V and J are TRBV7-3 and TRBJ2-1; 8 nucleotides line up with TRBD1. CDR1 SGHTA and CDR2 FQGTGA come from the germline V gene. This CDR3 has 15 residues. The V segment lost 2 bases and the J segment 1 base; nucleotides outside the gene matches: 1. In nucleotides, the CDR3 is TGTGCCAGCAGCTTAGGACAGGGATCCTACAATGAGCAGTTCTTC. It is translated as CASSLGQGSYNEQFF.